These T cell receptor beta chains were read from a single sample in a study of blood T cell repertoires in COVID-19. Data came from immunoSEQ multiplex PCR; TCRdb stores just in-frame clones and leaves some out. The sample yields some 200,000 clones, roughly four fifths seen once. The source material was peripheral blood. These receptor sequences come from a human donor with acute or convalescent COVID-19. The donor label of this sample is uncertain. The conserved cysteine and the conserved F or W are not part of the CDR3 here.

V	J	CDR3
TRBV5-4	TRBJ1-4	ASSSRPRAATNEKLF
TRBV20-1	TRBJ2-7	SVEGDHEQY
TRBV2	TRBJ1-6	ASSVTGGNSPLH
TRBV5-5	TRBJ2-5	ASSSRGHTQETQY
TRBV3-1/TRBV3-2	TRBJ1-2	ASSQDPGSGYGYT
TRBV4-1	TRBJ2-3	ASSQEPTAGVDTQY
TRBV11-2	TRBJ2-4	ASSSRLAGNIQY
TRBV18	TRBJ1-1	ASSTAGSLNTEAF
TRBV28	TRBJ2-1	ASSFGLAGAPRVEQF
TRBV30	TRBJ1-1	AWSVRGRGNTEAF
TRBV2	TRBJ1-2	ASSARGPGYGYT
TRBV27	TRBJ2-5	ASSLSWTGGLAGKRETQY
TRBV19	TRBJ2-1	ASSSDSGPYNEQF
TRBV30	TRBJ1-5	AWSVEGDQPQH
TRBV27	TRBJ2-7	ASTSLDRIGTYEQY
TRBV3-1/TRBV3-2	TRBJ2-5	ASSQPGLAGQETQY
TRBV19	TRBJ1-2	ASSIDHKVYPGYGYT
TRBV19	TRBJ1-1	ASSTPRQTNTEAF
TRBV30	TRBJ2-5	ACGEGGGGRETQY
TRBV5-3	TRBJ2-7	ARSLPTSGDRYEQY
TRBV5-6	TRBJ1-1	ASSVQGINTEAF
TRBV6-5	TRBJ1-6	ASSYGPQGRDSPLH
TRBV3-1/TRBV3-2	TRBJ1-2	ASSRENGYT
TRBV5-1	TRBJ1-2	ASSVDSPSYGYT
TRBV2	TRBJ2-2	ASKGTGETGELF
TRBV9	TRBJ2-7	ASSVPGHLSSYEQY
TRBV6-6	TRBJ2-1	ASSGNYNEQF
TRBV18	TRBJ1-2	ASSPPGKGSRDGYT
TRBV6-1	TRBJ1-5	ASRHNSDREPQH
TRBV5-1	TRBJ2-1	ASSLLLAGGPNEQF
TRBV5-1	TRBJ2-2	ASSLMRTGNTGELF
TRBV20-1	TRBJ1-2	SASERSTSYGYT
TRBV6-5	TRBJ1-2	ASSYRPDRNYGYT
TRBV18	TRBJ1-2	ASSPAGENYGYT
TRBV7-9	TRBJ1-4	ASNEGQNEKLF
TRBV7-3	TRBJ2-1	ASSSLAGGGHEQF
TRBV12-3/TRBV12-4	TRBJ1-1	ASSFEAGKAF
TRBV29-1	TRBJ1-2	SVEGTDRLGYT
TRBV19	TRBJ1-1	ASSKRQGAGEAF
TRBV2	TRBJ2-7	ASMLPTTGLSYEQY
TRBV2	TRBJ2-1	ASRTGTSPNGEQF
TRBV3-1/TRBV3-2	TRBJ2-5	ASSRSFPKTQY
TRBV6-5	TRBJ1-1	ASSWDRVNTEAF
TRBV11-2	TRBJ2-3	ASSSSPGTDTQY
TRBV6-5	TRBJ1-4	ASLPGGATNEKLF
TRBV28	TRBJ2-1	ASSPPSGAYNEQF
TRBV7-3	TRBJ2-5	ASSSDRQETQY
TRBV9	TRBJ2-3	ASSVRQGDTDTQY
TRBV5-4	TRBJ2-1	ASSQQGTGHNEQF
TRBV6-1	TRBJ2-1	ASSEPREQF
TRBV5-1	TRBJ2-2	ASSLTGSRTGELF
TRBV23-1	TRBJ1-4	ASSQSAGGMSNEKLF
TRBV11-3	TRBJ2-1	ASSSGKIDNEQF
TRBV6-5	TRBJ1-2	ASRVTGNGGYT
TRBV7-2	TRBJ1-3	ASSPSPFRGPGNTIY
TRBV14	TRBJ2-5	ASSLIAGRSRETQY
TRBV12-5	TRBJ2-2	ASGLVTGATGELF
TRBV11-1	TRBJ2-5	ASSLQGQETQY
TRBV7-3	TRBJ1-1	ASSSREGQEAF